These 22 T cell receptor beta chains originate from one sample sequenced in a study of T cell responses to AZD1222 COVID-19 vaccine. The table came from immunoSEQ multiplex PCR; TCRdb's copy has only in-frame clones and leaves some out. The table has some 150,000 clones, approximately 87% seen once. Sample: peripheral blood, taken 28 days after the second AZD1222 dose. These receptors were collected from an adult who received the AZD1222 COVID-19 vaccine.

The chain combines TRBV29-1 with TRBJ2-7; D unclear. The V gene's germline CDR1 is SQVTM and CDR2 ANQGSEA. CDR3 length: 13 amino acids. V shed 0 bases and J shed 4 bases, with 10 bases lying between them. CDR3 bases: TGCAGCGTTGAAGATCGTGTAGGGTACGAGCAGTACTTC. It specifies CSVEDRVGYEQYF.

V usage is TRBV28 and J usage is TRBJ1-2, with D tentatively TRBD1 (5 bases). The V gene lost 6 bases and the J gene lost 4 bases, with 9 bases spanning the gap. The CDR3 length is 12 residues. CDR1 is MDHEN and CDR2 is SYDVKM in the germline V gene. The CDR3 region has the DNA TGTGCCAGCAGCAGGGCCGGCTATGGCTACACCTTC. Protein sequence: CASSRAGYGYTF.

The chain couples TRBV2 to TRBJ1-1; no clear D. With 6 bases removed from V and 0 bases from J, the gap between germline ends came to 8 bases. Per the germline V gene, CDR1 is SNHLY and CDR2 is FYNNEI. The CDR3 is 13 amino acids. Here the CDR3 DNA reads TGTGCCAGCAGCCTAACATTGAACACTGAAGCTTTCTTT. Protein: CASSLTLNTEAFF.

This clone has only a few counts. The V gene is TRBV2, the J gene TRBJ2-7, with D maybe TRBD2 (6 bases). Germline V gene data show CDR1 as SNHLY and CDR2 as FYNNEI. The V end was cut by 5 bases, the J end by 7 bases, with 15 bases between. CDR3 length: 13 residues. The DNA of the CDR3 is TGTGCCAGCAGTTTTGCGACTGGAGGGGAGCAGTACTTC. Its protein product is CASSFATGGEQYF. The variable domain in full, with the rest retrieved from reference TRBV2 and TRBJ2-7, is EPEVTQTPSHQVTQMGQEVILRCVPISNHLYFYWYRQILGQKVEFLVSFYNNEISEKSEIFDDQFSVERPDGSNFTLKIRSTKLEDSAMYFCASSFATGGEQYFGPGTRLTVT.

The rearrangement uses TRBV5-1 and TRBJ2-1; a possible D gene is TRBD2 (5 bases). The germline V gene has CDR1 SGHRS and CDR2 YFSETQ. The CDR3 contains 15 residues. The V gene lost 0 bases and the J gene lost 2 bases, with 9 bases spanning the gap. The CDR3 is CASSLEAGTYNEQFF. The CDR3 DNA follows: TGCGCCAGCAGCTTGGAAGCCGGGACCTACAATGAGCAGTTCTTC.

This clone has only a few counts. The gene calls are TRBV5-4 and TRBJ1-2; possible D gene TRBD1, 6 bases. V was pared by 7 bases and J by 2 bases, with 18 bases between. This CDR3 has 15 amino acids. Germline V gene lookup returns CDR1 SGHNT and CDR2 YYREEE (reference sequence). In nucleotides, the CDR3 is TGTGCCAGCTCGGAGGGGGGTGACAAGAACTATGGCTACACCTTC. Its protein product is CASSEGGDKNYGYTF.

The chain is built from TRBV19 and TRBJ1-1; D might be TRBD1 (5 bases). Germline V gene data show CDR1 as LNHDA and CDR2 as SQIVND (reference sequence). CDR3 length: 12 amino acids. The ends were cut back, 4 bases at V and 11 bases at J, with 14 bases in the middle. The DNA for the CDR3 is TGTGCCAGTAGTACTTACAGGTTCGGGGCTTTCTTT. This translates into CASSTYRFGAFF.

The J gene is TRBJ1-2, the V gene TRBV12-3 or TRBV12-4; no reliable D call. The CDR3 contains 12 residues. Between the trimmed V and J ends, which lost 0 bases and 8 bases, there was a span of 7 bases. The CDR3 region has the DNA TGTGCCAGCAGTTTAGCGCTTGGAGGCTACACCTTC. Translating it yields CASSLALGGYTF.

This CDR3 is CASRTIAGGPYEQYF. For the CDR3, the DNA is TGTGCCAGCAGAACTATAGCGGGAGGACCTTACGAGCAGTACTTC. V gene TRBV28 combines with J gene TRBJ2-7; 10 bases align to TRBD2. Unmatched junction bases numbered 9, after V lost 6 bases and J lost 4 bases. Germline lookup yields CDR1 MDHEN and CDR2 SYDVKM. CDR3 length equals 15 residues.

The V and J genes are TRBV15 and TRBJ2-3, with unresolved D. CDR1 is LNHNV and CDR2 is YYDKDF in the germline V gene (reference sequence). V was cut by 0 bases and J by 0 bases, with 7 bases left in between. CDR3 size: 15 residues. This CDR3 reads CATSRDKTSTDTQYF. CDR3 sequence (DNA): TGTGCCACCAGCAGAGACAAAACTAGCACAGATACGCAGTATTTT. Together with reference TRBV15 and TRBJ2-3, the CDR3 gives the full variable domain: DAMVIQNPRYQVTQFGKPVTLSCSQTLNHNVMYWYQQKSSQAPKLLFHYYDKDFNNEADTPDNFQSRRPNTSFCFLDIRSPGLGDTAMYLCATSRDKTSTDTQYFGPGTRLTVL.

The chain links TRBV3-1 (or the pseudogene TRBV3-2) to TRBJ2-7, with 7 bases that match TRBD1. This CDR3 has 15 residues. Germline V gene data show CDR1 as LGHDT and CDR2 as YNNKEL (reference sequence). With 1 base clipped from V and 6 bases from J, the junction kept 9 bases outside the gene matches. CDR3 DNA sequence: TGTGCCAGCAGCCAAGGCCACAGGGGTATAGGCGAGCAGTACTTC. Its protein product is CASSQGHRGIGEQYF.

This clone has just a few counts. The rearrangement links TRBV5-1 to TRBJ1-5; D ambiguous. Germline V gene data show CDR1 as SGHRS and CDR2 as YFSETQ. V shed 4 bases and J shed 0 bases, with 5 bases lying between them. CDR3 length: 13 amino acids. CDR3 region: CASSLNSNQPQHF. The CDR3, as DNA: TGCGCCAGCAGCCTTAATAGCAATCAGCCCCAGCATTTT.

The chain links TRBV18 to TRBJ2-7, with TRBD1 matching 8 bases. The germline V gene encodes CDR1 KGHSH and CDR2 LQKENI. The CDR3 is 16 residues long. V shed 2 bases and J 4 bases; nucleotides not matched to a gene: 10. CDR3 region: CASSPETGGVGYEQYF. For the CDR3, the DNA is TGTGCCAGCTCACCAGAAACAGGGGGAGTTGGGTACGAGCAGTACTTC. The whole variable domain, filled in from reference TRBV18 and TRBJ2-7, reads NAGVMQNPRHLVRRRGQEARLRCSPMKGHSHVYWYRQLPEEGLKFMVYLQKENIIDESGMPKERFSAEFPKEGPSILRIQQVVRGDSAAYFCASSPETGGVGYEQYFGPGTRLTVT.

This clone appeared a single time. The DNA of the CDR3 is TGTGCCAGCAGCTCAGGACTAGCGGGAGGCCATGAGCAGTTCTTC. Amino acids: CASSSGLAGGHEQFF. The chain couples TRBV7-3 to TRBJ2-1; TRBD2 matches at 14 bases. The trim removed 4 bases at V and 8 bases at J, leaving 4 bases unmatched. Germline CDR1 is SGHTA and CDR2 is FQGTGA. The CDR3 runs to 15 residues.

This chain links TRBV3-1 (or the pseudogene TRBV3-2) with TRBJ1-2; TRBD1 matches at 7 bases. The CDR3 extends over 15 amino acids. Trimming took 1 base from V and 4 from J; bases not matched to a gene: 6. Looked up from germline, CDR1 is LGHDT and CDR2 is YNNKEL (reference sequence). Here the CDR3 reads CASSQARGTAYGYTF. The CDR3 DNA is TGTGCCAGCAGCCAAGCCCGAGGGACAGCCTATGGCTACACCTTC.

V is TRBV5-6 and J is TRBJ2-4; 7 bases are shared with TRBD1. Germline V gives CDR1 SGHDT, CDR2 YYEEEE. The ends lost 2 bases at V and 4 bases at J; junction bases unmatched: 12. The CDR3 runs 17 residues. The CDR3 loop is CASSFRAQTGAKNIQYF. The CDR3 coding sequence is TGTGCCAGCAGCTTTCGAGCTCAAACAGGGGCTAAAAACATTCAGTACTTC. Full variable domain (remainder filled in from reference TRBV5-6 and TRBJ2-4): DAGVTQSPTHLIKTRGQQVTLRCSPKSGHDTVSWYQQALGQGPQFIFQYYEEEERQRGNFPDRFSGHQFPNYSSELNVNALLLGDSALYLCASSFRAQTGAKNIQYFGAGTRLSVL.

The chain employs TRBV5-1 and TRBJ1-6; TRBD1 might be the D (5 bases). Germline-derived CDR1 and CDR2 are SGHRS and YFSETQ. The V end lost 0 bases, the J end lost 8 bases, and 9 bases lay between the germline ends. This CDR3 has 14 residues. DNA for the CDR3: TGCGCCAGCAGCTTGGGACCGGGGGATTCACCCCTCCACTTT. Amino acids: CASSLGPGDSPLHF.

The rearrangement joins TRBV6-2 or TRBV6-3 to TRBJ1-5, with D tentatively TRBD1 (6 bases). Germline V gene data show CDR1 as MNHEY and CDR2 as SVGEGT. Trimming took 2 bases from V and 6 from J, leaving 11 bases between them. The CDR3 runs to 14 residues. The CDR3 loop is CASSYAGAVQPQHF. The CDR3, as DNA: TGTGCCAGCAGTTACGCAGGGGCGGTTCAGCCCCAGCATTTT.

As DNA, the CDR3 is TGTGCCAGCTCACCGACAGGGCTCGACACTGAAGCTTTCTTT. Protein: CASSPTGLDTEAFF. The chain uses TRBV18 and TRBJ1-1; 7 nucleotides align to TRBD1. CDR1 KGHSH and CDR2 LQKENI come from the germline V gene. There are 14 residues in the CDR3. Germline trimming cut 3 bases from V and 3 bases from J; bases unmatched to any gene: 4.

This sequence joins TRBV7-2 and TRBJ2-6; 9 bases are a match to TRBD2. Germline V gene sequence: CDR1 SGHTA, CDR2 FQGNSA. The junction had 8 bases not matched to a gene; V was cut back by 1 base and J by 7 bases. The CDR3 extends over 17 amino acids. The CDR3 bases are TGTGCCAGCAGCTTAGGGATTAGCGGGAGTTTAGCCAACGTCCTGACTTTC. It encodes CASSLGISGSLANVLTF.

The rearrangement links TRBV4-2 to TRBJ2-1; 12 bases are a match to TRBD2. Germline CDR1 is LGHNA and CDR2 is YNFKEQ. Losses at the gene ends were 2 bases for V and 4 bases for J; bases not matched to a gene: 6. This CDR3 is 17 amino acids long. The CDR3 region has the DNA TGTGCCAGCAGCCAAACCCCGGGACTAGCGGGTTACAATGAGCAGTTCTTC. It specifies CASSQTPGLAGYNEQFF.

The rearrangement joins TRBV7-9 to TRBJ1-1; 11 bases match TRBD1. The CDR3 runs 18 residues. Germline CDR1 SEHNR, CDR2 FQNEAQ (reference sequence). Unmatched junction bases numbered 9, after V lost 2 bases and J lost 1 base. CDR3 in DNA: TGTGCCAGCAGCTTAACCGGACAGGGGGCGCGAAGGAACACTGAAGCTTTCTTT. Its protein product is CASSLTGQGARRNTEAFF. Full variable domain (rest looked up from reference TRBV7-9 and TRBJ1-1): DTGVSQNPRHKITKRGQNVTFRCDPISEHNRLYWYRQTLGQGPEFLTYFQNEAQLEKSRLLSDRFSAERPKGSFSTLEIQRTEQGDSAMYLCASSLTGQGARRNTEAFFGQGTRLTVV.